This passage covers 31 T cell receptor beta chains from one sample sequenced in a study of OX40 agonist ivuxolimab in advanced cancers. Assay used: immunoSEQ multiplex PCR; TCRdb lists only in-frame clones, some missing. The table includes under 70,000 clones, roughly 92% detected once. The material sequenced was CD4+ or CD8+ T cells sorted from blood, taken in a trial of the OX40 agonist ivuxolimab. The receptors shown here come from an adult with an advanced solid tumor such as melanoma, head and neck, liver or kidney cancer.

The gene calls are TRBV10-3 and TRBJ1-5; D gene ambiguous. The germline V gene has CDR1 ENHRY and CDR2 SYGVKD. V lost 2 bases and J 2 bases, leaving 13 bases between the germline ends. The CDR3 runs to 16 residues. The CDR3 reads CAISEREGRGNQPQHF. The CDR3 coding sequence is TGTGCCATCAGTGAGCGGGAAGGGAGGGGCAATCAGCCCCAGCATTTT.

The rearrangement links TRBV7-6 to TRBJ2-7; D possibly uses TRBD1 or TRBD2 (5 bases each). The CDR3 contains 13 residues. V lost 8 bases, J lost 2 bases, and 13 bases lay in between. CDR1 and CDR2 (germline): SGHVS, FNYEAQ. The CDR3 DNA reads TGTGCCAGCGGGACGACAAATCCCTACGAGCAGTACTTC. It codes for CASGTTNPYEQYF.

This clone appeared once. The V gene is TRBV2, the J gene TRBJ1-1; D possibly corresponds to TRBD1 (5 bases). In germline, CDR1 is SNHLY, CDR2 FYNNEI. The CDR3 sequence is 13 residues long. Trimming stripped 4 bases from V and 5 bases from J, with 11 bases between. In DNA form, the CDR3 reads TGTGCCAGCAGTGCAGGTCGGGGGACTGAAGCTTTCTTT. Amino acids: CASSAGRGTEAFF. Combining the CDR3 with reference TRBV2 and TRBJ1-1 gives the whole variable domain EPEVTQTPSHQVTQMGQEVILRCVPISNHLYFYWYRQILGQKVEFLVSFYNNEISEKSEIFDDQFSVERPDGSNFTLKIRSTKLEDSAMYFCASSAGRGTEAFFGQGTRLTVV.

This rearrangement joins TRBV2 to TRBJ2-1; 11 nucleotides match TRBD2. The trim removed 6 bases at V and 6 bases at J, leaving 7 bases unmatched. CDR3 length equals 15 residues. The germline V gene has CDR1 SNHLY and CDR2 FYNNEI. This chain's CDR3 is CASSAIAGGPNEQFF. CDR3 in DNA: TGTGCCAGCAGCGCCATAGCGGGGGGGCCCAATGAGCAGTTCTTC.

This clone has more than one count but fewer than ten. This rearrangement joins TRBV7-9 to TRBJ1-1; the D is unclear. Per germline, CDR1 SEHNR and CDR2 FQNEAQ (reference sequence). Trimming took off 6 bases at V and 1 base at J, with 12 bases between the two ends. This CDR3 contains 14 residues. The CDR3 loop is CASRPWSGNTEAFF. The CDR3 coding sequence is TGTGCCAGCAGACCCTGGTCAGGGAACACTGAAGCTTTCTTT. The entire variable domain, with the rest obtained from reference TRBV7-9 and TRBJ1-1, is as follows: DTGVSQNPRHKITKRGQNVTFRCDPISEHNRLYWYRQTLGQGPEFLTYFQNEAQLEKSRLLSDRFSAERPKGSFSTLEIQRTEQGDSAMYLCASRPWSGNTEAFFGQGTRLTVV.

V is TRBV19 and J is TRBJ1-2, with 8 bases aligning to TRBD1. V was clipped by 7 bases and J by 4 bases; unmatched bases: 8. In germline, CDR1 is LNHDA, CDR2 SQIVND (reference sequence). The CDR3 covers 14 residues. The CDR3 sequence: CASNPGQGIYGYTF. In DNA form, the CDR3 reads TGTGCCAGTAATCCCGGACAGGGCATCTATGGCTACACCTTC.

This clone was found once. CDR3 loop: CASSWGLGEYEQYF. CDR3 coding DNA: TGTGCCAGCAGTTGGGGACTAGGAGAGTACGAGCAGTACTTC. V and J are TRBV27 and TRBJ2-7, with 8 bases matching TRBD2. V gave up 4 bases and J gave up 4 bases; unmatched junction bases: 6. The CDR3 totals 14 residues. The germline V gene has CDR1 MNHEY and CDR2 SMNVEV (reference sequence).

The V gene is TRBV27, the J gene TRBJ1-2; D gene uncertain. The CDR3 loop spans 13 amino acids. V lost 3 bases, J lost 6 bases, and 11 bases lay in between. Germline CDR1 and CDR2: MNHEY and SMNVEV (reference sequence). The CDR3 sequence is CASSLGGSDGYTF. DNA for the CDR3: TGTGCCAGCAGTTTGGGCGGATCGGATGGCTACACCTTC.

The chain recombines TRBV5-4 with TRBJ2-7; 9 bases match TRBD1. Trimming at V came to 0 bases and at J to 4 bases, leaving 5 bases not matched to a gene. Looked up from germline, CDR1 is SGHNT and CDR2 is YYREEE (reference sequence). The CDR3 consists of 15 residues. The CDR3 nucleotides are TGTGCCAGCAGCTTGGGGGGGGACAGGGTTTACGAGCAGTACTTC. Protein: CASSLGGDRVYEQYF.

The chain links TRBV6-5 to TRBJ1-2, with 8 bases aligning to TRBD1. Germline loops: CDR1 MNHEY, CDR2 SVGAGI. The CDR3 has 15 amino acids. The ends lost 4 bases at V and 3 bases at J; junction bases unmatched: 7. CDR3 nucleotide sequence: TGTGCCAGCAGTTCCGCAGGGGGCTACTACTATGGCTACACCTTC. This sequence encodes CASSSAGGYYYGYTF.

The chain couples TRBV7-8 to TRBJ2-5, with 15 bases lining up with TRBD2. J gave up 5 bases and V 5 bases, and 6 bases lay outside the gene matches. Germline CDR1 SGHVS, CDR2 FQNEAQ. The CDR3 totals 16 residues. CDR3: CASSPWTSGGAETQYF. CDR3 DNA: TGTGCCAGCAGCCCCTGGACTAGCGGGGGGGCGGAGACCCAGTACTTC.

About this clone itself: This CDR3 is also generated by other DNA sequences in the sample. The J gene is TRBJ1-5, the V gene TRBV13; the D gene is possibly TRBD1 (5 bases). The CDR3 has 13 amino acids. Between the trimmed V and J ends, which lost 5 bases and 4 bases, there was a span of 9 bases. In germline, CDR1 is PRHDT, CDR2 FYEKMQ (reference sequence). The DNA of the CDR3 is TGTGCCAGCAGCCCGGGACTTAATCAGCCCCAGCATTTT. Amino acids: CASSPGLNQPQHF.

V gene TRBV7-9 combines with J gene TRBJ2-7; D is unresolved. V was trimmed by 2 bases and J by 1 base, leaving 0 bases between them. Germline V gene data show CDR1 as SEHNR and CDR2 as FQNEAQ (reference sequence). The length of the CDR3 is 11 residues. The CDR3 DNA is TGTGCCAGCAGCTTATCCTACGAGCAGTACTTC. Protein product: CASSLSYEQYF. Combining the CDR3 with reference TRBV7-9 and TRBJ2-7 gives the whole variable domain DTGVSQNPRHKITKRGQNVTFRCDPISEHNRLYWYRQTLGQGPEFLTYFQNEAQLEKSRLLSDRFSAERPKGSFSTLEIQRTEQGDSAMYLCASSLSYEQYFGPGTRLTVT.

Comment on this clone: The sample carries other DNA sequences with the same CDR3. The chain employs TRBV27 and TRBJ2-1; D not certain. The V end was cut by 2 bases, the J end by 6 bases, with 2 bases between. The CDR3 length is 11 residues. The germline gives CDR1 MNHEY, CDR2 SMNVEV (reference sequence). Here the CDR3 reads CASSLGNEQFF. The CDR3 DNA is TGTGCCAGCAGTTTAGGCAATGAGCAGTTCTTC.

The rearrangement uses TRBV5-5 and TRBJ2-7; the D is unclear. This CDR3 is built from 15 residues. CDR1 SGHKS and CDR2 YYEKEE come from the germline V gene (reference sequence). The V end lost 3 bases, the J end lost 0 bases, and 13 bases lay between the germline ends. The DNA of the CDR3 is TGTGCCAGCAGCTCCGACTTCGGGCGCTCCTACGAGCAGTACTTC. It encodes CASSSDFGRSYEQYF.

This chain connects TRBV4-3 to TRBJ1-2; perhaps TRBD1 as D (6 bases). The V gene lost 0 bases and the J gene lost 4 bases, with 15 bases spanning the gap. This CDR3 is built from 16 residues. Germline-derived CDR1 and CDR2 are LGHNA and YSLEER. CDR3 residues: CASSQDLLGAVYGYTF. CDR3 in DNA: TGCGCCAGCAGCCAAGATCTACTGGGGGCGGTCTATGGCTACACCTTC.

This rearrangement joins TRBV5-6 to TRBJ1-4; D might be TRBD1 (5 bases). Trimming removed 4 bases from V and 5 bases from J, with 12 bases in between. CDR1 is SGHDT, CDR2 YYEEEE, per germline. There are 14 residues in the CDR3. This CDR3 reads CASSQNWGNEKLFF. The CDR3 bases are TGTGCCAGCAGCCAGAACTGGGGGAATGAAAAACTGTTTTTT.

The chain couples TRBV21-1 to TRBJ2-7; the tabulated D call, TRBD2, remains unverified against the DNA. TRBV21-1 is noted as a pseudogene. The CDR3 has 13 amino acids. The CDR3 protein is CASSKGGAYEQYF. The CDR3 coding sequence is TGTGCCAGCAGCAAGGGAGGAGCCTACGAGCAGTACTTC.

The J gene is TRBJ2-1, the V gene TRBV30; 11 nucleotides align to TRBD1. Germline values: CDR1 GTSNPN, CDR2 SVGIG (reference sequence). The J segment lost 13 bases and the V segment lost 3 bases, leaving 2 bases of the junction unmatched. This CDR3 has 11 amino acids. CDR3 sequence (DNA): TGTGCCTGGAGGGGACAGGGGGGACAGTTCTTC. Protein sequence: CAWRGQGGQFF.

The chain combines TRBV13 with TRBJ1-1, with TRBD1 as a possible D gene (5 bases). CDR1 and CDR2 (germline): PRHDT, FYEKMQ (reference sequence). CDR3 size: 13 residues. The ends were cut back, 6 bases at V and 3 bases at J, with 11 bases in the middle. The CDR3 nucleotides read TGTGCCAGCAGTCCGGGGGTGCACACTGAAGCTTTCTTT. Protein sequence: CASSPGVHTEAFF.

The V and J genes are TRBV7-9 and TRBJ2-2; the D gene is possibly TRBD1 (6 bases). V lost 2 bases and J lost 3, with 10 bases in between. Germline CDR1 and CDR2: SEHNR and FQNEAQ (reference sequence). CDR3 length: 15 amino acids. CDR3 sequence: CASSLPDSDTGELFF. DNA of the CDR3: TGTGCCAGCAGCTTACCGGACAGTGACACCGGGGAGCTGTTTTTT. Drawing the rest from reference TRBV7-9 and TRBJ2-2, the complete variable domain is DTGVSQNPRHKITKRGQNVTFRCDPISEHNRLYWYRQTLGQGPEFLTYFQNEAQLEKSRLLSDRFSAERPKGSFSTLEIQRTEQGDSAMYLCASSLPDSDTGELFFGEGSRLTVL.

The sample holds one count of this clone. The chain joins TRBV9 to TRBJ2-7; possible D gene TRBD2, 7 bases. V gave up 6 bases and J gave up 4 bases, with 32 bases separating them. This CDR3 contains 19 residues. CDR1 and CDR2 from the germline V gene are SGDLS and YYNGEE. CDR3 region: CASNFPEGGGREKSYEQYF. Written as DNA, the CDR3 is TGTGCCAGCAACTTCCCCGAAGGCGGGGGCAGGGAAAAATCTTACGAGCAGTACTTC.

CDR3 sequence (DNA): TGTGCCTGGAGCGCCTTACTAGAGGTCACCGGGGAGCTGTTTTTT. Protein: CAWSALLEVTGELFF. V is TRBV30 and J is TRBJ2-2; maybe TRBD2 (5 bases). Germline V gene data show CDR1 as GTSNPN and CDR2 as SVGIG (reference sequence). The CDR3 is made up of 15 amino acids. V lost 3 bases and J 4 bases, leaving 15 bases between the germline ends.

V and J are TRBV28 and TRBJ2-7; D tentatively fits TRBD1 or TRBD2 (5 bases each). Germline V CDR1 and CDR2: MDHEN, SYDVKM. The V end was cut by 3 bases, the J end by 5 bases, with 8 bases between. This CDR3 region has 12 residues. CDR3 loop: CASSLVGDEQYF. The CDR3 nucleotides are TGTGCCAGCAGTTTGGTGGGGGACGAGCAGTACTTC. Filled out from reference TRBV28 and TRBJ2-7, the complete variable domain reads DVKVTQSSRYLVKRTGEKVFLECVQDMDHENMFWYRQDPGLGLRLIYFSYDVKMKEKGDIPEGYSVSREKKERFSLILESASTNQTSMYLCASSLVGDEQYFGPGTRLTVT.

The chain uses TRBV29-1 and TRBJ1-2, with TRBD1 as a possible D gene (6 bases). The CDR3 runs 13 residues. Germline lookup yields CDR1 SQVTM and CDR2 ANQGSEA. Trimming left V 6 bases short and J 2 bases short, with 13 bases between. The DNA of the CDR3 is TGCAGCGTACAGGGAACTGTCAACTATGGCTACACCTTC. Protein: CSVQGTVNYGYTF.

This rearrangement joins TRBV5-6 to TRBJ2-7; D is unresolved. V was shortened by 0 bases and J by 4 bases, with 11 bases between the two germline ends. CDR1 and CDR2 (germline): SGHDT, YYEEEE. This CDR3 comprises 14 residues. CDR3 sequence reads: CASSLVGSHYEQYF. The CDR3 nucleotides are TGTGCCAGCAGCTTGGTCGGGTCCCATTACGAGCAGTACTTC.

This rearrangement joins TRBV5-4 to TRBJ1-4, with 9 positions matching TRBD1. With 5 bases clipped from V and 5 bases from J, the junction kept 4 bases outside the gene matches. Germline V gene data show CDR1 as SGHNT and CDR2 as YYREEE (reference sequence). The CDR3 length is 14 residues. DNA for the CDR3: TGTGCCAGCAGTACCGACAGGGGGAATGAAAAACTGTTTTTT. It is translated as CASSTDRGNEKLFF.

The CDR3 here is CASSSGTGTFDTEAFF. CDR3 bases: TGTGCCAGCAGCTCCGGGACAGGGACTTTCGACACTGAAGCTTTCTTT. V gene TRBV5-8 combines with J gene TRBJ1-1; 9 nucleotides align to TRBD1. From germline, CDR1 is SGHTS and CDR2 YDEGEE. The ends lost 3 bases at V and 3 bases at J; junction bases unmatched: 9. CDR3 length: 16 residues.

J is TRBJ2-2 and V is TRBV12-5; D unclear. Germline CDR1 and CDR2: LGHNT and FRNRAP. CDR3 length: 16 residues. V dropped 0 bases and J dropped 4 bases, with 12 bases sitting between them. CDR3 coding DNA: TGTGCTAGTGGTTTGGTCGATCCAGGATCCACCGGGGAGCTGTTTTTT. This translates into CASGLVDPGSTGELFF.

The chain carries TRBV5-1 and TRBJ2-2; D may match TRBD1 or TRBD2 (6 bases each). V lost 6 bases to trimming and J lost 5 bases, with 14 bases between them. The CDR3 is made up of 14 amino acids. The germline V gene encodes CDR1 SGHRS and CDR2 YFSETQ. CDR3 protein: CASIAQGGTGELFF. CDR3 nucleotides: TGCGCCAGCATTGCACAGGGAGGTACCGGGGAGCTGTTTTTT.

The chain employs TRBV5-1 and TRBJ1-2; 8 bases match TRBD1. CDR1 SGHRS and CDR2 YFSETQ come from the germline V gene. The CDR3 length is 14 residues. V was pared by 4 bases and J by 7 bases, with 9 bases of the junction left unmatched. The CDR3 protein is CASSMTGDSGGYTF. In nucleotides, the CDR3 is TGCGCCAGCAGCATGACAGGGGATTCGGGTGGCTACACCTTC.